The 28 T cell receptor beta chains below all came from one sample that was sequenced in a study of T cell responses to AZD1222 COVID-19 vaccine. The repertoire was sequenced with immunoSEQ multiplex PCR; TCRdb's copy has only in-frame clones and lacks some. The table records 110,000 to 150,000 clones, more than 75% of them present only once. Sequenced here: peripheral blood, sampled 28 days after the second AZD1222 dose. Source of these receptors: an adult who received the AZD1222 COVID-19 vaccine.

The chain employs TRBV2 and TRBJ1-2; D not resolved. Looked up from germline, CDR1 is SNHLY and CDR2 is FYNNEI. V was clipped by 3 bases and J by 4 bases, with 9 bases between them. The CDR3 runs 13 residues. The CDR3 bases are TGTGCCAGCAGTGAGTTTAGGGTCTATGGCTACACCTTC. Amino acid sequence: CASSEFRVYGYTF.

CDR3 bases: TGTGCCAGCAGCCTCCGGGCGGGAGGGGACAATGAGCAGTTCTTC. Translation gives CASSLRAGGDNEQFF. V gene TRBV9 combines with J gene TRBJ2-1, with TRBD2 matching over 9 bases. CDR1 and CDR2 (germline): SGDLS, YYNGEE. This CDR3 contains 15 residues. V trimming: 4 bases; J trimming: 5 bases; junction bases outside the gene matches: 7.

This chain's CDR3 is CASSDSGGLTDTQYF. CDR3 bases: TGTGCCAGCAGCGATAGCGGGGGGCTCACAGATACGCAGTATTTT. The chain carries TRBV7-3 and TRBJ2-3, with TRBD2 identical over 10 bases. J gave up 2 bases and V 5 bases, and 4 bases lay outside the gene matches. Germline lookup yields CDR1 SGHTA and CDR2 FQGTGA. The CDR3 consists of 15 residues.

The chain couples TRBV5-1 to TRBJ1-6, with D possibly being TRBD1 (6 bases). This CDR3 has 13 residues. CDR1 and CDR2 (germline): SGHRS, YFSETQ. V was cut by 6 bases and J by 8 bases, with 12 bases left in between. CDR3 loop: CASTPGEHSPLHF. In nucleotides, the CDR3 is TGCGCCAGCACTCCAGGGGAACATTCACCCCTCCACTTT. Based on the CDR3 plus reference TRBV5-1 and TRBJ1-6, the full variable domain is KAGVTQTPRYLIKTRGQQVTLSCSPISGHRSVSWYQQTPGQGLQFLFEYFSETQRNKGNFPGRFSGRQFSNSRSEMNVSTLELGDSALYLCASTPGEHSPLHFGNGTRLTVT.

The V gene is TRBV7-8, the J gene TRBJ1-5; D not resolved. The CDR3 loop spans 15 amino acids. V lost 7 bases and J lost 6, with 19 bases in between. From germline, CDR1 is SGHVS and CDR2 FQNEAQ. DNA of the CDR3: TGTGCCAGCACCCCTGAGGGAGAGTTGGGTCAGCCCCAGCATTTT. Its translation is CASTPEGELGQPQHF.

This chain links TRBV5-1 with TRBJ2-1; D is possibly TRBD1 (6 bases). V gave up 4 bases and J gave up 8 bases, with 10 bases separating them. Germline assignment: CDR1 SGHRS and CDR2 YFSETQ. This CDR3 contains 12 residues. Written as DNA, the CDR3 is TGCGCCAGCAGCGAGGGGACATATGAGCAGTTCTTC. Encoded protein: CASSEGTYEQFF.

This clone was recorded at least ten times. This chain connects TRBV9 to TRBJ1-2; a possible D gene is TRBD1 (5 bases). CDR1 SGDLS and CDR2 YYNGEE come from the germline V gene. This CDR3 region has 15 residues. V was shortened by 0 bases and J by 4 bases, with 13 bases between the two germline ends. CDR3 bases: TGTGCCAGCAGCGTAGAGGGGCTCGGGAGCTATGGCTACACCTTC. As protein: CASSVEGLGSYGYTF.

Here the CDR3 DNA reads TGTGCCACCAGCAGAGGGGGGACTGGAAACACCATATATTTT. It encodes CATSRGGTGNTIYF. The chain has TRBV15 and TRBJ1-3; tentatively, D is TRBD1 (5 bases). Trimming pared 1 base from V and 2 bases from J, leaving 6 bases between. This CDR3 contains 14 residues. Germline values: CDR1 LNHNV, CDR2 YYDKDF (reference sequence).

The J gene is TRBJ2-1, the V gene TRBV7-9, with 7 bases fitting TRBD1. Losses at the gene ends were 5 bases for V and 4 bases for J; bases not matched to a gene: 11. The CDR3 contains 16 residues. The germline CDR1 and CDR2 sequences are SEHNR and FQNEAQ (reference sequence). CDR3 sequence (DNA): TGTGCCAGCAGCCCCCAACTAGGGGGCCCATACAATGAGCAGTTCTTC. Translated: CASSPQLGGPYNEQFF.

This clone was recorded only once. V usage is TRBV7-2 and J usage is TRBJ2-5, with D uncertain. Trimming removed 5 bases from V and 5 bases from J, with 12 bases in between. The CDR3 consists of 13 residues. Germline lookup yields CDR1 SGHTA and CDR2 FQGNSA. Here the CDR3 DNA reads TGTGCCAGCAGCCCCCCCGTGCGGGAGACCCAGTACTTC. This gives the protein CASSPPVRETQYF.

The chain has TRBV19 and TRBJ2-3; D gene uncertain. The CDR3 runs to 14 residues. CDR1 and CDR2 (germline): LNHDA, SQIVND (reference sequence). Trimming removed 0 bases at V and 6 bases at J, with 10 bases between. The CDR3 DNA is TGTGCCAGTAGTATAGATTGGAGTTTTGATACGCAGTATTTT. Translated: CASSIDWSFDTQYF.

This clone was detected only once. The chain recombines TRBV10-3 with TRBJ1-1, with D possibly matching TRBD1 (6 bases). The length of the CDR3 is 15 residues. Germline CDR1 reads ENHRY; CDR2 reads SYGVKD. The V end lost 5 bases, the J end lost 1 base, and 14 bases lay between the germline ends. The DNA for the CDR3 is TGTGCCATCAGTCGGCGACAGGCTGAGAACACTGAAGCTTTCTTT. Encoded protein: CAISRRQAENTEAFF.

This clone has just one count. V gene TRBV3-1 (or the pseudogene TRBV3-2) combines with J gene TRBJ1-2; D is possibly TRBD1 (6 bases). Per germline, CDR1 LGHDT and CDR2 YNNKEL (reference sequence). The CDR3 is 14 amino acids. V was clipped by 6 bases and J by 7 bases, with 18 bases between them. The CDR3 spells CASSLARGKGGYTF. The CDR3 nucleotides read TGTGCCAGCAGTCTCGCCAGGGGAAAAGGTGGCTACACCTTC.

The gene calls are TRBV4-1 and TRBJ1-3, with 10 bases matching TRBD1. Trimming took 3 bases from V and 4 from J; bases not matched to a gene: 6. Germline V CDR1 and CDR2: MGHRA, YSYEKL. The CDR3 covers 16 residues. CDR3 amino acids: CASSHRQGAEGNTIYF. The CDR3 DNA follows: TGCGCCAGCAGCCACAGACAGGGGGCGGAAGGAAACACCATATATTTT.

The rearrangement joins TRBV5-6 to TRBJ1-5; TRBD1 is a possible D gene (5 bases). The germline gives CDR1 SGHDT, CDR2 YYEEEE. The CDR3 contains 15 residues. V lost 5 bases, J lost 3 bases, and 15 bases lay in between. The CDR3 sequence is CASSEGRTPNQPQHF. CDR3 DNA sequence: TGTGCCAGCAGTGAGGGACGGACTCCCAATCAGCCCCAGCATTTT.

The chain has TRBV5-1 and TRBJ2-1; D is ambiguous. Germline loops: CDR1 SGHRS, CDR2 YFSETQ. The CDR3 is 13 amino acids. Between the trimmed V and J ends, which lost 2 bases and 3 bases, there was a span of 6 bases. CDR3: CASSFDFYNEQFF. The CDR3 coding sequence is TGCGCCAGCAGCTTTGACTTCTACAATGAGCAGTTCTTC.

This chain joins TRBV29-1 and TRBJ1-1; D perhaps matches TRBD1 (5 bases). Germline assignment: CDR1 SQVTM and CDR2 ANQGSEA. This CDR3 spans 12 amino acids. V was trimmed by 6 bases and J by 1 base, leaving 9 bases between them. The CDR3 is CSVLDRNTEAFF. In DNA form, the CDR3 reads TGCAGCGTACTAGACAGGAACACTGAAGCTTTCTTT. The full variable domain, rest sourced from reference TRBV29-1 and TRBJ1-1, is SAVISQKPSRDICQRGTSLTIQCQVDSQVTMMFWYRQQPGQSLTLIATANQGSEATYESGFVIDKFPISRPNLTFSTLTVSNMSPEDSSIYLCSVLDRNTEAFFGQGTRLTVV.

The rearrangement links TRBV5-1 to TRBJ2-7; D is perhaps TRBD1 (5 bases). There are 16 residues in the CDR3. V was clipped by 0 bases and J by 1 base, with 14 bases between them. In germline, CDR1 is SGHRS, CDR2 YFSETQ. CDR3 DNA: TGCGCCAGCAGCTTGGGTCAGGGCAGTTTGTCCTACGAGCAGTACTTC. It translates to CASSLGQGSLSYEQYF.

This rearrangement joins TRBV20-1 to TRBJ1-2; D is perhaps TRBD1 (5 bases). Per germline, CDR1 DFQATT and CDR2 SNEGSKA (reference sequence). V dropped 5 bases and J dropped 8 bases, with 12 bases sitting between them. The CDR3 is made up of 11 amino acids. This chain's CDR3 is CSARREQGYTF. DNA for the CDR3: TGCAGTGCTCGCAGGGAACAAGGCTACACCTTC.

The rearrangement joins TRBV19 to TRBJ2-7, with D uncertain. Looked up from germline, CDR1 is LNHDA and CDR2 is SQIVND (reference sequence). The V and J ends lost 8 bases and 1 base respectively, with 9 bases between them. The CDR3 covers 12 residues. The CDR3 nucleotides read TGTGCCAGTGGGCCGGCTTCCTACGAGCAGTACTTC. It yields the protein CASGPASYEQYF.

The chain joins TRBV4-1 to TRBJ1-2; 11 positions match TRBD1. Germline lookup yields CDR1 MGHRA and CDR2 YSYEKL. The CDR3 runs to 16 residues. V lost 0 bases, J lost 7 bases, and 7 bases stayed unmatched. The CDR3 here is CASSQETDRGLLGYTF. In nucleotides, the CDR3 is TGCGCCAGCAGCCAAGAAACGGACAGGGGGCTTCTTGGCTACACCTTC.

In this sample, this clone turned up once. The CDR3 region is CASSQSVAPKTEKLFF. DNA of the CDR3: TGCGCCAGCAGCCAATCCGTGGCCCCGAAGACCGAAAAACTGTTTTTT. The rearrangement links TRBV5-1 to TRBJ1-4; no clear D gene. The CDR3 is 16 residues long. Germline CDR1 and CDR2: SGHRS and YFSETQ. Trimming cost V 4 bases and J 8 bases, with 21 bases left between them.

The chain uses TRBV7-2 and TRBJ2-7, with TRBD1 identical over 8 bases. The CDR3 is made up of 14 amino acids. V dropped 5 bases and J dropped 2; count of bases not matched to a gene: 5. CDR1 and CDR2 (germline): SGHTA, FQGNSA. The CDR3 spells CASSPRTGTYEQYF. CDR3 nucleotide sequence: TGTGCCAGCAGCCCAAGGACAGGGACCTACGAGCAGTACTTC. Variable domain in full (rest from reference TRBV7-2 and TRBJ2-7): GAGVSQSPSNKVTEKGKDVELRCDPISGHTALYWYRQSLGQGLEFLIYFQGNSAPDKSGLPSDRFSAERTGGSVSTLTIQRTQQEDSAVYLCASSPRTGTYEQYFGPGTRLTVT.

The chain links TRBV10-1 to TRBJ1-1; D might be TRBD1 (6 bases). This CDR3 comprises 13 residues. V was cut by 4 bases and J by 4 bases, with 10 bases left in between. The germline gives CDR1 WNHNN, CDR2 SYGVQD (reference sequence). CDR3 in amino acids: CASSGSRGTEAFF. CDR3 bases: TGCGCCAGCAGTGGTTCCAGGGGCACTGAAGCTTTCTTT.

This clone occurred once. V usage is TRBV18 and J usage is TRBJ1-2, with TRBD1 matching over 7 bases. The CDR3 loop spans 13 amino acids. V lost 1 base to trimming and J lost 8 bases; unmatched junction nucleotides: 4. The V gene's germline CDR1 is KGHSH and CDR2 LQKENI. The CDR3, as DNA: TGTGCCAGCTCACCACGGCAGGGGGAGGGCTACACCTTC. Its translation is CASSPRQGEGYTF. The full variable domain, its missing parts supplied by reference TRBV18 and TRBJ1-2, is NAGVMQNPRHLVRRRGQEARLRCSPMKGHSHVYWYRQLPEEGLKFMVYLQKENIIDESGMPKERFSAEFPKEGPSILRIQQVVRGDSAAYFCASSPRQGEGYTFGSGTRLTVV.

The gene calls are TRBV18 and TRBJ2-7, with TRBD1 matching 7 bases. The germline V gene encodes CDR1 KGHSH and CDR2 LQKENI. This CDR3 contains 15 residues. V trimming: 5 bases; J trimming: 4 bases; junction bases outside the gene matches: 11. CDR3 DNA sequence: TGTGCCAGCTCAGCGAGGGGGCGCGCCAAGTACGAGCAGTACTTC. Encoded protein: CASSARGRAKYEQYF.

This chain uses TRBV2 with TRBJ2-3; the match to TRBD1 covers 8 bases. With V trimmed by 6 bases and J by 3 bases, 5 bases remained unmatched. In germline, CDR1 is SNHLY, CDR2 FYNNEI. The CDR3 length is 14 residues. This chain's CDR3 is CASSQTGETDTQYF. The DNA of the CDR3 is TGTGCCAGCAGCCAGACAGGGGAAACAGATACGCAGTATTTT.

The rearrangement joins TRBV2 to TRBJ1-1; possibly TRBD1 for D (5 bases). This CDR3 region has 17 residues. Germline CDR1 SNHLY, CDR2 FYNNEI. The V gene lost 2 bases and the J gene lost 4 bases, with 20 bases spanning the gap. The CDR3 DNA is TGTGCCAGCAGTGAAACTACGCCGCGGGGCGGGTTCACTGAAGCTTTCTTT. Translating it yields CASSETTPRGGFTEAFF.